The rows below give T cell receptor beta chains drawn from one sample of a study of T cells in localized non-small cell lung cancer. TCRdb keeps only in-frame clones here, not all; method: immunoSEQ multiplex PCR. The sample consists of approximately 35,000 clones, roughly 90% of them appearing once. The source was peripheral blood, collected before any cancer treatment. The source is a man aged 40 to 75 with stage I lung adenocarcinoma. CDR3s include the opening cysteine and the closing phenylalanine or tryptophan. Some rows mark clone size as missing; the rest say once, few, many or name a class of expanded clone.

>once|TRBJ1-3|TRBV5-1
CASALGSSGNTIYF
>NA|TRBJ2-3|TRBV7-8
CASSAHRGNTDTQYF
>NA|NA|TRBV6-1
CASGDPLTGNYEQYF
>once|TRBJ1-2|TRBV15
CATSKGTGAAYYTF
>NA|TRBJ2-2|TRBV27
CASSFTGTGELFF
>NA|TRBJ1-3|TRBV6-1
CASSGGYF
>NA|TRBJ1-2|TRBV19
CASSPRQGGELFTF
>NA|TRBJ2-7|TRBV19
CASSTSGGEQYF
>NA|TRBJ2-7|TRBV6-5
CASSQGFEQYF
>once|TRBJ2-3|TRBV5-1
CASRGGGTDTQYF
>once|TRBJ1-2|TRBV9
CASSPRTEEFYGYTF
>NA|TRBJ2-7|TRBV6-5
CASHGQLYEQYF
>NA|TRBJ1-4|TRBV10-3
CAISEGGSGEKLFF